Included here is one T cell receptor (beta chain) sequence, with context. The data belong to a study of control samples from healthy donors and cancer patients. The protocol was immunoSEQ multiplex PCR, while the TCRdb copy is restricted to in-frame clones and leaves out a portion. This table has 130,000 or so clones, roughly 89% appearing once. Germline V gives CDR1 SEHNR, CDR2 FQNEAQ (reference sequence). CDR3 size: 14 residues. V trimming: 5 bases; J trimming: 7 bases; junction bases outside the gene matches: 7. The genes are TRBV7-9 and TRBJ2-1; 8 bases are a match to TRBD2. Specimen: blood. This TCR derives from a man aged 18 to 29 in good health. The CDR3 here is CASSHTGGMNEQFF. CDR3 coding DNA: TGTGCCAGCAGCCATACGGGGGGGATGAATGAGCAGTTCTTC. Supplemented by reference TRBV7-9 and TRBJ2-1, the full variable domain reads DTGVSQNPRHKITKRGQNVTFRCDPISEHNRLYWYRQTLGQGPEFLTYFQNEAQLEKSRLLSDRFSAERPKGSFSTLEIQRTEQGDSAMYLCASSHTGGMNEQFFGPGTRLTVL.